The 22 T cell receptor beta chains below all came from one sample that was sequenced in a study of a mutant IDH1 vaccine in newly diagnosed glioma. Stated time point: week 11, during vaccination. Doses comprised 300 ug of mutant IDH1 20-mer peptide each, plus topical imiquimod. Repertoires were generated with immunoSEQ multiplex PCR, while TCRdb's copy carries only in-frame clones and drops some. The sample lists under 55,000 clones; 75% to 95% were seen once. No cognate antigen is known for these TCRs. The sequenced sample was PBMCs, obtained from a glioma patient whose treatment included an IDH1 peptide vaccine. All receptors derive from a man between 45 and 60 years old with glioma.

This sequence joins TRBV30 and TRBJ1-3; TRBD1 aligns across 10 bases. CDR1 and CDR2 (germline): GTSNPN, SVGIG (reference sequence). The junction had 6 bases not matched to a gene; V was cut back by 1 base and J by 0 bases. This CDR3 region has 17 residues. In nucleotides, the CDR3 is TGTGCCTGGAGTGGCCGACAGGGGGCCGGCTCTGGAAACACCATATATTTT. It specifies CAWSGRQGAGSGNTIYF.

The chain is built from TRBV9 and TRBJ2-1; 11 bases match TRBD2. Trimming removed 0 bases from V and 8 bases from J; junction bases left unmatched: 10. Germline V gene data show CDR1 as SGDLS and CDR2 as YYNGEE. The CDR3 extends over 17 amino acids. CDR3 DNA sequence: TGTGCCAGCAGCGTAGCGGCGGCTAGCGGGGGGTTAGATGAGCAGTTCTTC. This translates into CASSVAAASGGLDEQFF.

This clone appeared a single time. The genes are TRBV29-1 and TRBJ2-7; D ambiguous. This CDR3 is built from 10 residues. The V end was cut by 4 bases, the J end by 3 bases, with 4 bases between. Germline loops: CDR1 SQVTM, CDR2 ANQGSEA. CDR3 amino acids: CSVGVYEQYF. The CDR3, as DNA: TGCAGCGTTGGCGTCTACGAGCAGTACTTC.

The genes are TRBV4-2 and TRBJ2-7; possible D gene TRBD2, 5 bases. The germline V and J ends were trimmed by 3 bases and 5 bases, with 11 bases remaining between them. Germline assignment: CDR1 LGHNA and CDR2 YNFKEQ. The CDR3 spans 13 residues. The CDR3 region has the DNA TGTGCCAGCAGCCAGGGGAGCGCCAACGAGCAGTACTTC. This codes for CASSQGSANEQYF.

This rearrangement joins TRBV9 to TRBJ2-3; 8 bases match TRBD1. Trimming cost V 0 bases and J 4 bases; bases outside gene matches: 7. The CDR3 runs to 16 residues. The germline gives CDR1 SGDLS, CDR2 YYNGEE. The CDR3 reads CASSVAQTTGADTQYF. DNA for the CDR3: TGTGCCAGCAGCGTAGCCCAAACGACAGGGGCAGATACGCAGTATTTT.

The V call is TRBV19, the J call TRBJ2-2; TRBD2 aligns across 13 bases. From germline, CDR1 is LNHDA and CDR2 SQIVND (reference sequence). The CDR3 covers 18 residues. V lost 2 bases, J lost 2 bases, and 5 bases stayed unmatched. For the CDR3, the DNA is TGTGCCAGTAGTATATTGACTAGCGGGAGGATCAACACCGGGGAGCTGTTTTTT. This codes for CASSILTSGRINTGELFF.

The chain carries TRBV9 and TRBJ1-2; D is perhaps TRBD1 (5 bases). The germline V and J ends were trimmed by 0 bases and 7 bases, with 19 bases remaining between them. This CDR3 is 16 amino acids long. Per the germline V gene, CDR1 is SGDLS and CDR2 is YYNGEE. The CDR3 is CASSVAPEAGLGGYTF. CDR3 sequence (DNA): TGTGCCAGCAGCGTAGCCCCAGAAGCAGGGTTGGGTGGCTACACCTTC.

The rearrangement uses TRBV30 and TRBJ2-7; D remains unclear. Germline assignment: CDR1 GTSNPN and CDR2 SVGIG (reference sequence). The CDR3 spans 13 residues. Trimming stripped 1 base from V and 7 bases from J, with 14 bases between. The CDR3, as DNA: TGTGCCTGGAGTGGGACCCACTTCGGAGAGCAGTACTTC. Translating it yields CAWSGTHFGEQYF. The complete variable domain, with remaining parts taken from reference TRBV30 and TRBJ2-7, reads SQTIHQWPATLVQPVGSPLSLECTVEGTSNPNLYWYRQAAGRGLQLLFYSVGIGQISSEVPQNLSASRPQDRQFILSSKKLLLSDSGFYLCAWSGTHFGEQYFGPGTRLTVT.

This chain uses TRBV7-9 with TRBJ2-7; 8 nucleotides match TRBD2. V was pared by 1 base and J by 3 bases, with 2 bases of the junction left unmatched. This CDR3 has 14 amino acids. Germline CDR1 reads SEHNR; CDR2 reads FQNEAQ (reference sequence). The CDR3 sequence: CASSLVTSDYEQYF. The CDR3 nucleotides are TGTGCCAGCAGCTTAGTGACTAGCGACTACGAGCAGTACTTC.

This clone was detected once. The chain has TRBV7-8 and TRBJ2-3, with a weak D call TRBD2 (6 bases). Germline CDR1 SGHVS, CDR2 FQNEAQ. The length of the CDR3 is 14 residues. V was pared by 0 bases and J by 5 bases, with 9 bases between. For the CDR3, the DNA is TGTGCCAGCAGCTTAGCGGCTAGCGAAGATACGCAGTATTTT. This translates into CASSLAASEDTQYF.

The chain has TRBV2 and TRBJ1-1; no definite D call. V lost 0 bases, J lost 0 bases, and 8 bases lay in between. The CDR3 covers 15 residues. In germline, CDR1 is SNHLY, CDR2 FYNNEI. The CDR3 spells CASSEAWAVNTEAFF. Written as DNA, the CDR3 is TGTGCCAGCAGTGAAGCCTGGGCTGTGAACACTGAAGCTTTCTTT.

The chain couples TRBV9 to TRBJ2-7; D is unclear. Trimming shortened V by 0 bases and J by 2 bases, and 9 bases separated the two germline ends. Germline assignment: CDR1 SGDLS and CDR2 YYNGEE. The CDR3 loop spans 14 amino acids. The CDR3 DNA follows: TGTGCCAGCAGCGTAGGTGGCTTGACCTACGAGCAGTACTTC. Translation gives CASSVGGLTYEQYF.

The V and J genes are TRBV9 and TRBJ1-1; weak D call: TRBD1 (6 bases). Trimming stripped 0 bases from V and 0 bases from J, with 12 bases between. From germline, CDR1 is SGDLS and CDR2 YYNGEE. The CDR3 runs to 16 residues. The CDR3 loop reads CASSVGAGDMNTEAFF. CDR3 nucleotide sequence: TGTGCCAGCAGCGTAGGTGCGGGGGACATGAACACTGAAGCTTTCTTT. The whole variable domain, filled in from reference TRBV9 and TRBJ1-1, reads DSGVTQTPKHLITATGQRVTLRCSPRSGDLSVYWYQQSLDQGLQFLIQYYNGEERAKGNILERFSAQQFPDLHSELNLSSLELGDSALYFCASSVGAGDMNTEAFFGQGTRLTVV.

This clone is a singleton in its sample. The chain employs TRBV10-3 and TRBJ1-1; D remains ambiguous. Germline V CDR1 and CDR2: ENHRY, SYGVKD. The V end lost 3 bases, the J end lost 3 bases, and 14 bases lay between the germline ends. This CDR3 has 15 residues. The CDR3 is CAISDVQTVDTEAFF. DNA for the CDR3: TGTGCCATCAGTGATGTCCAGACGGTGGACACTGAAGCTTTCTTT.

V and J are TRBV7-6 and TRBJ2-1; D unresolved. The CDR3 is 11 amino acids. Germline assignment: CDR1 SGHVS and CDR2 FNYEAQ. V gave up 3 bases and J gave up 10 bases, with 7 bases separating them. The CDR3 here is CASSFTQEQFF. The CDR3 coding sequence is TGTGCCAGCAGCTTTACTCAGGAGCAGTTCTTC.

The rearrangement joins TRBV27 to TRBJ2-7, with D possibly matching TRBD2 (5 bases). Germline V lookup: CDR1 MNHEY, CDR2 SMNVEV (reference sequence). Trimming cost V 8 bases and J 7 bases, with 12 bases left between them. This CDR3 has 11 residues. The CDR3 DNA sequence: TGTGCCAGCTCCCCCCCGGGGGAGCAGTACTTC. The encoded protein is CASSPPGEQYF.

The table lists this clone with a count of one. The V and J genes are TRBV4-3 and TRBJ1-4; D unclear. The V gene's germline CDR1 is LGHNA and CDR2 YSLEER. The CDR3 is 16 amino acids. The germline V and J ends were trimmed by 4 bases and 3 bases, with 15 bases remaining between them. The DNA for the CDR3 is TGCGCCAGCAGCCGTTGGAGGGTGGGATCTAATGAAAAACTGTTTTTT. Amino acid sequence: CASSRWRVGSNEKLFF.

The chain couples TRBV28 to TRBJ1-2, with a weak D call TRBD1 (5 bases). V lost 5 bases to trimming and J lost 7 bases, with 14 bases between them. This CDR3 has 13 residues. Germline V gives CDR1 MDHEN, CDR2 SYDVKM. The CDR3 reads CASSQTGIAGYTF. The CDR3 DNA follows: TGTGCCAGCAGTCAAACAGGCATCGCTGGCTACACCTTC.

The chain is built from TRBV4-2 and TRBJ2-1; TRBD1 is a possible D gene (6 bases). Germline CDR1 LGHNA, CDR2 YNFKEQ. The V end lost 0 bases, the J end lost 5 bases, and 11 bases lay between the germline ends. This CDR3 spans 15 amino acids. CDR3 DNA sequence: TGTGCCAGCAGCCAAGATAGGACAGTTAACAATGAGCAGTTCTTC. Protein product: CASSQDRTVNNEQFF.

This CDR3 reads CASSLAARSGEKLFF. The CDR3 DNA is TGTGCCAGCAGCTTAGCGGCAAGAAGCGGTGAAAAACTGTTTTTT. The chain combines TRBV7-6 with TRBJ1-4; no reliable D call. V was trimmed by 0 bases and J by 7 bases, leaving 12 bases between them. CDR1 and CDR2 (germline): SGHVS, FNYEAQ. The CDR3 has 15 residues.

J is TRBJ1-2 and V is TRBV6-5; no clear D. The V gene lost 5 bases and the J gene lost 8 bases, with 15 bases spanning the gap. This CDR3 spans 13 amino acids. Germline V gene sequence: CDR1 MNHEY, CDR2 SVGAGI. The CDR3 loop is CASSAYGLGGYTF. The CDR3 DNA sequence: TGTGCCAGCAGTGCTTACGGCTTAGGAGGCTACACCTTC.

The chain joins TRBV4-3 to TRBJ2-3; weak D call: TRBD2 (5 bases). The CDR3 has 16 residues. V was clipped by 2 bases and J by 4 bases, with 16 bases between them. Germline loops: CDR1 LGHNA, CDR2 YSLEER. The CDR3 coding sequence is TGCGCCAGCAGCCAACAGACCGGCGTGAGGGCAGATACGCAGTATTTT. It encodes CASSQQTGVRADTQYF.